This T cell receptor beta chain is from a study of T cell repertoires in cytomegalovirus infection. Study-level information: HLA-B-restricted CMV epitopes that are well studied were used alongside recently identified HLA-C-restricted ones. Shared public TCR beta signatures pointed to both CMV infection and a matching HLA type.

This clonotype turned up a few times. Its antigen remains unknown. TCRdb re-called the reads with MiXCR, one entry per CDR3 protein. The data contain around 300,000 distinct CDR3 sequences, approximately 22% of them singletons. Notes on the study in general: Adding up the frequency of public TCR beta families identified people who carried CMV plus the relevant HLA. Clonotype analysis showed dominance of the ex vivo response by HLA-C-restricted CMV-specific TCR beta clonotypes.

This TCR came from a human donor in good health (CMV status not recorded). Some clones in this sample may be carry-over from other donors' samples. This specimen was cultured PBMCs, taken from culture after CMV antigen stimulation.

The CDR3 coding sequence is TGTGCCAGCAGCTCTCCGGGACAGGCGATTTCCTATAATTCACCCCTCCACTTT. Translated: CASSSPGQAISYNSPLHF. The gene calls are TRBV7-2 and TRBJ1-6, with 8 bases identical to TRBD1. From germline, CDR1 is SGHTA and CDR2 FQGNSA. The CDR3 sequence is 18 residues long. V dropped 4 bases and J dropped 1; count of bases not matched to a gene: 9.